This T cell receptor (beta chain) is drawn from a study of T cells after yellow fever vaccination. Study overall: Preparing low-cell-number fractions relied on SMART-Seq v4 Ultra Low Input. Study-wide results and limits: It was the secondary response that reached its peak faster, day 5 versus 15, but it was weaker. Subsequent booster samples again held most clones from primary vaccination (just under 98% CD4, roughly 91% CD8).

5'RACE template switching added a universal primer site and UMIs to TCR cDNA. In TCRdb, the 5' RACE reads were re-called with MiXCR into one record per CDR3 protein. The sample lists approximately 250,000 distinct CDR3 sequences; about 5.2% were seen once. This clonotype was observed at least ten times. Its antigen remains unknown. This sequence was found in a man aged 18 to 30 who received the YFV17D yellow fever vaccine. The sequencing used CD4+ T cells sorted from PBMCs, collected on the day of the yellow fever booster vaccination.

In DNA, the CDR3 is TGTGCCAGCAGCCGGCTTGCGAGCGGGGGAGAAGCGGAGCAGTTCTTC. This encodes CASSRLASGGEAEQFF. This chain links TRBV6-5 with TRBJ2-1; 8 bases agree with TRBD2. This CDR3 has 16 amino acids. Trimming took 6 bases from V and 10 from J; bases not matched to a gene: 17. Germline V gene lookup returns CDR1 MNHEY and CDR2 SVGAGI.